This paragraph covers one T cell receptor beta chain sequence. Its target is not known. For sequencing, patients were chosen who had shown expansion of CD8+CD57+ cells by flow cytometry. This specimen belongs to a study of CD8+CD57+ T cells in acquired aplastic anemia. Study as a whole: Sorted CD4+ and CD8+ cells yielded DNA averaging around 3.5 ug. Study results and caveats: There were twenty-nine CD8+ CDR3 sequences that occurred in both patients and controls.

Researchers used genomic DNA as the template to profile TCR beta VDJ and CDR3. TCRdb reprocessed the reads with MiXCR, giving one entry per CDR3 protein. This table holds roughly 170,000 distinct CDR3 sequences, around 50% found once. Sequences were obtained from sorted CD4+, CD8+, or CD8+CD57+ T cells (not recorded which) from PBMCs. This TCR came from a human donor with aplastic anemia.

In DNA form, the CDR3 reads TGCAGTGCCACCAGCGATACGGCGGGGGGCCAAGAGACCCAGTACTTC. This sequence encodes CSATSDTAGGQETQYF. The chain combines TRBV20-1 with TRBJ2-5; TRBD2 matches at 8 bases. Germline V gene lookup returns CDR1 DFQATT and CDR2 SNEGSKA (reference sequence). This CDR3 comprises 16 residues. With V trimmed by 6 bases and J by 1 base, 13 bases remained unmatched.